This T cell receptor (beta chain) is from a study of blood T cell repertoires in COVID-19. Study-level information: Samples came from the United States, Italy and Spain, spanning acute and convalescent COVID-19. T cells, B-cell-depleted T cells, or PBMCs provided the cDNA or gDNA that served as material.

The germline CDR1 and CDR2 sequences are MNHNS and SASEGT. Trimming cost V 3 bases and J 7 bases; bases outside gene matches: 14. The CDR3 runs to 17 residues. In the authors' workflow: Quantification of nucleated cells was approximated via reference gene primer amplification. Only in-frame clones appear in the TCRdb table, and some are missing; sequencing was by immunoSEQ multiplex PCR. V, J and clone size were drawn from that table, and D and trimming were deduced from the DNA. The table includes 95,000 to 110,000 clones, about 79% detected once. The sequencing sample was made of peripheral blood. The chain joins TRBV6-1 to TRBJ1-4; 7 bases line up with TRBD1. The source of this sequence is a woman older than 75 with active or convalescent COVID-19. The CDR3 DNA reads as TGTGCCAGCAGTGAGGGCAGGGTTGCCCAGGGGGTTGAAAAACTGTTTTTT. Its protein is CASSEGRVAQGVEKLFF.